This TCR beta chain was documented in a study of blood T cells in healthy people across ages. A J-beta primer mix and a sample-barcoded 5' primer were used in a second PCR of about 7 to 12 cycles. Each TCR beta cDNA got a 12-nucleotide random molecular identifier. MiXCR, run by TCRdb on the 5' RACE reads, gives a single entry per CDR3 protein. The table records roughly 800,000 distinct CDR3 sequences, more than 45% of them present only once. V shed 6 bases and J 6 bases; nucleotides not matched to a gene: 7. CDR1 and CDR2 (germline): MNHEY, SVGAGI. The CDR3 extends over 13 amino acids. This clonotype was detected a few times.

V and J are TRBV6-5 and TRBJ1-2, with 7 bases identical to TRBD1. The sample taken for sequencing was blood. This receptor was identified in a man aged 30 to 45 in good health. CDR3 amino acids: CASSSTGTDGYTF. In DNA form, the CDR3 reads TGTGCCAGCAGCTCGACAGGGACTGATGGCTACACCTTC.